A selection of T cell receptor beta chains follows, all from one sample in a study of T cells in Graves' hyperthyroidism and ophthalmopathy. TCRdb re-called the multiplex PCR reads through MiXCR, storing one row per CDR3 protein. The sample includes more than 350,000 distinct CDR3 sequences, 14% to 15% seen only once; the top ten take 32%. Sequencing was performed on blood. All receptors derive from a woman in her twenties or thirties with Graves' hyperthyroidism. Each CDR3 is given with its conserved first and last residue. Fields, in order: J gene, clone size, D gene, V gene, CDR3 DNA, CDR3 protein. A D gene is named only where the DNA matches it firmly. The size field is filled for only some rows; it gives once, few, many or a size class.

j_gene: TRBJ2-2
abundance: many
d_gene: TRBD2
v_gene: TRBV2
CDR3nt: TGTGCCAGTACGACTAGCGGGAGGGGGACCGGGGAGCTGTTTTTT
CDR3aa: CASTTSGRGTGELFF

j_gene: TRBJ1-3
abundance: NA
d_gene: NA
v_gene: TRBV7-2
CDR3nt: TGTGCCAGCAGCCCCGAAGCTTCCGGGTCCTCTGGAAACACCATATATTTT
CDR3aa: CASSPEASGSSGNTIYF

j_gene: TRBJ2-3
abundance: few
d_gene: NA
v_gene: TRBV5-1
CDR3nt: TGCGCCAGCAGCTCGGACGGGAAGGGATCAGATACGCAGTATTTT
CDR3aa: CASSSDGKGSDTQYF

j_gene: TRBJ2-7
abundance: NA
d_gene: TRBD1
v_gene: TRBV5-1
CDR3nt: TGCGCCAGCAGCAGCGGACAGGGGCCTCCCGACGAGCAGTACTTC
CDR3aa: CASSSGQGPPDEQYF

j_gene: TRBJ2-7
abundance: many
d_gene: TRBD2
v_gene: TRBV12-3/TRBV12-4
CDR3nt: TGTGCCAGCAGTTCTGGGCTAGCGGGAGGGGACGAGCAGTACTTC
CDR3aa: CASSSGLAGGDEQYF

j_gene: TRBJ2-2
abundance: few
d_gene: TRBD2
v_gene: TRBV5-1
CDR3nt: TGCGCCAGCAGCTTGGTACTAGCGGGAGCCGGGGAGCTGTTTTTT
CDR3aa: CASSLVLAGAGELFF

j_gene: TRBJ2-1
abundance: NA
d_gene: NA
v_gene: TRBV6-9
CDR3nt: TGTGCCAGCGGTTACTTCGGGAGAGGGAATGAGCAGTTCTTC
CDR3aa: CASGYFGRGNEQFF

j_gene: TRBJ2-5
abundance: NA
d_gene: TRBD2
v_gene: TRBV6-1
CDR3nt: TGTGCCACCGCGGGAGTCGGGGAGACCCAGTACTTC
CDR3aa: CATAGVGETQYF

j_gene: TRBJ2-7
abundance: few
d_gene: TRBD1
v_gene: TRBV6-1
CDR3nt: TGTGCCAGCAGTGAAGCTGGGACAGGCTACGAGCAGTACTTC
CDR3aa: CASSEAGTGYEQYF

j_gene: TRBJ2-1
abundance: many
d_gene: NA
v_gene: TRBV7-7
CDR3nt: TGTGCCAGCAGCTTAGCGACGTTTGCTGAGCAGTTCTTC
CDR3aa: CASSLATFAEQFF

j_gene: TRBJ1-1
abundance: few
d_gene: NA
v_gene: TRBV7-3
CDR3nt: TGTGCCAGCAGCTTAGGGGGCATGAACACTGAAGCTTTCTTT
CDR3aa: CASSLGGMNTEAFF

j_gene: TRBJ1-3
abundance: NA
d_gene: NA
v_gene: TRBV30
CDR3nt: TGTGCCTGGAGGGACCTCAACCGTGGAAACACCATATATTTT
CDR3aa: CAWRDLNRGNTIYF

j_gene: TRBJ2-1
abundance: many
d_gene: TRBD2
v_gene: TRBV24-1
CDR3nt: TGTGCCACCAGTGATCCGGGACTAGCGGGATACAATGAGCAGTTCTTC
CDR3aa: CATSDPGLAGYNEQFF

j_gene: TRBJ2-7
abundance: few
d_gene: TRBD1
v_gene: TRBV10-2
CDR3nt: TGCGCCAGCGGGGATCGGGACAGGTTTTACGAGCAGTACTTC
CDR3aa: CASGDRDRFYEQYF

j_gene: TRBJ2-3
abundance: many
d_gene: TRBD2
v_gene: TRBV12-3/TRBV12-4
CDR3nt: TGTGCCAGCAGCGTCGGCCAGGGAGGGATCACAGATACGCAGTATTTT
CDR3aa: CASSVGQGGITDTQYF

j_gene: TRBJ2-7
abundance: many
d_gene: TRBD2
v_gene: TRBV3-1
CDR3nt: TGTGCCAGCAGCCAAGGAGCGGGAGAGTCCTACGAGCAGTACTTC
CDR3aa: CASSQGAGESYEQYF

j_gene: TRBJ2-7
abundance: many
d_gene: TRBD1
v_gene: TRBV7-2
CDR3nt: TGTGCCAGTAGGAGGGACGGGGACAGGGGAGAATACGAGCAGTACTTC
CDR3aa: CASRRDGDRGEYEQYF

j_gene: TRBJ2-1
abundance: NA
d_gene: NA
v_gene: TRBV7-9
CDR3nt: TGTGCCAGCAGCCTGGGACGGCCCAATGAGCAGTTCTTC
CDR3aa: CASSLGRPNEQFF

j_gene: TRBJ1-2
abundance: NA
d_gene: NA
v_gene: TRBV28
CDR3nt: TGTGCCAGCAGTTTATGGGGGGGCGGCTACACCTTC
CDR3aa: CASSLWGGGYTF

j_gene: TRBJ2-5
abundance: many
d_gene: TRBD1
v_gene: TRBV7-2
CDR3nt: TGTGCCAGCAGCTTACTCGCAAGGACAGGGGGCGGCGGGACCCAGTACTTC
CDR3aa: CASSLLARTGGGGTQYF

j_gene: TRBJ2-3
abundance: NA
d_gene: TRBD2
v_gene: TRBV5-1
CDR3nt: TGCGCCAGCAGATCGGGACTAGCGGGAGGTCGTAGCACAGATACGCAGTATTTT
CDR3aa: CASRSGLAGGRSTDTQYF

j_gene: TRBJ2-7
abundance: NA
d_gene: NA
v_gene: TRBV19
CDR3nt: TGTGCCAGTAGTAGGGGCTCTGCGGTCTACGAGCAGTACTTC
CDR3aa: CASSRGSAVYEQYF

j_gene: TRBJ1-2
abundance: NA
d_gene: TRBD1
v_gene: TRBV20-1
CDR3nt: TGCAGTGCTAATCAACCCTTGGGACAGGGACGATACACCTTC
CDR3aa: CSANQPLGQGRYTF

j_gene: TRBJ1-5
abundance: few
d_gene: NA
v_gene: TRBV7-2
CDR3nt: TGTGCCAGCAGCTGGGAGGGGCTGGAGCCCCAGCATTTT
CDR3aa: CASSWEGLEPQHF

j_gene: TRBJ2-7
abundance: many
d_gene: NA
v_gene: TRBV5-1
CDR3nt: TGCGCCAGCAGCTCTATCGGGACCCTCTACGAGCAGTACTTC
CDR3aa: CASSSIGTLYEQYF

j_gene: TRBJ2-1
abundance: many
d_gene: NA
v_gene: TRBV30
CDR3nt: TGTGCCTGGAGTTCCGGGCCAGGGGAGCAGTTCTTC
CDR3aa: CAWSSGPGEQFF

j_gene: TRBJ1-1
abundance: few
d_gene: TRBD1
v_gene: TRBV25-1
CDR3nt: TGTGCCAGCAGTGAGCCCGGGACAGGGGAAGCTTTCTTT
CDR3aa: CASSEPGTGEAFF

j_gene: TRBJ2-4
abundance: few
d_gene: NA
v_gene: TRBV20-1
CDR3nt: TGCAGTGCCGCCCCGGTCGACCAGAGGAACATTCAGTACTTC
CDR3aa: CSAAPVDQRNIQYF

j_gene: TRBJ2-6
abundance: many
d_gene: NA
v_gene: TRBV7-3
CDR3nt: TGTGCCAGCAGCTTAAGAGGCAACTCTGGGGCCAACGTCCTGACTTTC
CDR3aa: CASSLRGNSGANVLTF